This TCR beta chain was identified during a study of OX40 agonist ivuxolimab in advanced cancers. Study-level information: Patients with hepatocellular carcinoma, melanoma, renal cell or head and neck cancer made up the dose-escalation patients. Study-wide results and caveats: Expanded clones tended on average to be more numerous among CD8+ T cells than CD4+.

Peripheral blood came from all dose cohorts at three timepoints. As for this clone: Its antigen is not known.

CDR3 length: 16 amino acids. Trimming took 6 bases from V and 0 from J, leaving 15 bases between them. CDR1 is SEHNR, CDR2 FQNEAQ, per germline (reference sequence). The data were produced by immunoSEQ multiplex PCR, yet TCRdb's version contains in-frame clones alone and is incomplete. The sample has tens of thousands of clones, 80% to 90% seen once. V is TRBV7-9 and J is TRBJ1-3; unclear D gene. The sequencing here drew on CD4+ or CD8+ T cells sorted from blood, taken in a trial of the OX40 agonist ivuxolimab. The sequence was collected from an adult with an advanced solid tumor such as melanoma, head and neck, liver or kidney cancer. The CDR3 DNA reads as TGTGCCAGCAGTGAAAATCTAATTTACTCTGGAAACACCATATATTTT. Encoded protein: CASSENLIYSGNTIYF.